Presented here are 8 T cell receptor beta chains from one specimen sequenced in a study of cytomegalovirus exposure and HLA in healthy donors. Profiled with immunoSEQ multiplex PCR; TCRdb holds only in-frame clones, not every one. The data show roughly 90,000 clones, with around 85% seen just once and around 20% held by the top ten. Specimen: PBMCs. These receptors all come from a man aged 18 to 29 in good health and CMV-seropositive.

In this sample, this clone turned up a few times. DNA of the CDR3: TGTGCCATCACGGGGGACAGGGAGGGTGGAAATGAGCAGTTCTTC. Its translation is CAITGDREGGNEQFF. The rearrangement uses TRBV10-3 and TRBJ2-1; 9 bases fit TRBD1. CDR3 size: 15 residues. The V gene end was trimmed by 7 bases and the J gene end by 7 bases; junction bases not matched to a gene: 11. In germline, CDR1 is ENHRY, CDR2 SYGVKD.

The chain has TRBV7-8 and TRBJ1-5, with a weak D call TRBD1 (5 bases). The CDR3 loop spans 15 amino acids. V gave up 4 bases and J gave up 0 bases, with 10 bases separating them. Per the germline V gene, CDR1 is SGHVS and CDR2 is FQNEAQ. CDR3 nucleotides: TGTGCCAGCAGCTCGACCAGGGTTAGCAATCAGCCCCAGCATTTT. Amino acids: CASSSTRVSNQPQHF. The full variable domain, in which reference TRBV7-8 and TRBJ1-5 provide the parts outside the CDR3, is GAGVSQSPRYKVAKRGQDVALRCDPISGHVSLFWYQQALGQGPEFLTYFQNEAQLDKSGLPSDRFFAERPEGSVSTLKIQRTQQEDSAVYLCASSSTRVSNQPQHFGDGTRLSIL.

CDR3 sequence: CASSARTSGTYEQYV. In DNA, the CDR3 is TGTGCCAGCAGCGCCCGGACTAGCGGGACCTACGAGCAGTACGTC. This sequence joins TRBV9 and TRBJ2-7; 12 bases fit TRBD2. V shed 3 bases, J shed 2 bases, and the junction held 3 bases outside the gene matches. The germline CDR1 and CDR2 sequences are SGDLS and YYNGEE. The CDR3 extends over 15 amino acids.

The CDR3 sequence is CASSLDRGQGAYEQYF. In nucleotides, the CDR3 is TGTGCCAGCAGCTTAGATCGGGGACAGGGGGCCTACGAGCAGTACTTC. The rearrangement links TRBV11-3 to TRBJ2-7; TRBD1 matches at 11 bases. There are 16 residues in the CDR3. Germline CDR1 reads SGHNT; CDR2 reads YENEEA. V lost 0 bases and J lost 2; bases outside the gene matches: 3. The full variable domain, its missing parts supplied by reference TRBV11-3 and TRBJ2-7, is EAGVVQSPRYKIIEKKQPVAFWCNPISGHNTLYWYLQNLGQGPELLIRYENEEAVDDSQLPKDRFSAERLKGVDSTLKIQPAELGDSAVYLCASSLDRGQGAYEQYFGPGTRLTVT.

The V call is TRBV4-1, the J call TRBJ2-3; 9 bases align to TRBD2. The CDR3 consists of 16 residues. From germline, CDR1 is MGHRA and CDR2 YSYEKL. The junction had 3 bases not matched to a gene; V was cut back by 2 bases and J by 0 bases. CDR3 amino acids: CASSQKAGGSTDTQYF. CDR3 bases: TGCGCCAGCAGCCAAAAAGCGGGAGGAAGCACAGATACGCAGTATTTT.

This clone came up a few times. CDR3 amino acids: CAWSSSTGKDQRLHEQYF. CDR3 DNA: TGTGCCTGGAGTTCCTCGACAGGAAAGGACCAGCGTCTCCACGAGCAGTACTTC. The gene calls are TRBV30 and TRBJ2-7, with D perhaps TRBD1 (6 bases). V gave up 2 bases and J gave up 5 bases, with 28 bases separating them. The CDR3 totals 18 residues. The germline gives CDR1 GTSNPN, CDR2 SVGIG (reference sequence).

The chain combines TRBV6-1 with TRBJ2-3; D gene unclear. CDR3 length equals 12 residues. Per the germline V gene, CDR1 is MNHNS and CDR2 is SASEGT. The V end lost 7 bases, the J end lost 6 bases, and 11 bases lay between the germline ends. The CDR3 nucleotides are TGTGCCAGCACGCGAAGCCTCGATACGCAGTATTTT. Translating gives CASTRSLDTQYF.

This clone came up once. J is TRBJ2-5 and V is TRBV5-1; TRBD1 might be the D (6 bases). V lost 1 base and J 3 bases, leaving 10 bases between the germline ends. Germline V CDR1 and CDR2: SGHRS, YFSETQ. This CDR3 spans 14 amino acids. The CDR3 coding sequence is TGCGCCAGCAGCTTGTTGGACAGTGAAGAGACCCAGTACTTC. This translates into CASSLLDSEETQYF.